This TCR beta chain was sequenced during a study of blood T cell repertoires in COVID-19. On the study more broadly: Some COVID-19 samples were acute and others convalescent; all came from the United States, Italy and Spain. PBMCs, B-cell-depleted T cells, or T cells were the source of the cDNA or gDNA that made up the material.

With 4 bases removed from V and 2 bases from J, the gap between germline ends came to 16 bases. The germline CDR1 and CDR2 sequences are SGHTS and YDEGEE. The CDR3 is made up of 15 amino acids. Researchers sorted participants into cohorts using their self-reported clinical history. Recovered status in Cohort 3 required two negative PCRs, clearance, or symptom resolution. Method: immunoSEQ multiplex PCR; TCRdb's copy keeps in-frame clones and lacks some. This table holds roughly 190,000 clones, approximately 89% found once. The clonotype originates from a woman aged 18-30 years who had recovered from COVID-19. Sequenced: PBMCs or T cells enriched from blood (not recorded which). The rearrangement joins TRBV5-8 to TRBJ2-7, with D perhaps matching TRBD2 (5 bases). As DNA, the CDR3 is TGTGCCAGCAGCCCAAGAGCGGAAGTACCCTACGAGCAGTACTTC. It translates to CASSPRAEVPYEQYF.